Below, 31 T cell receptor beta chains from the same sample are listed, as sequenced in a study of T cell responses to AZD1222 COVID-19 vaccine. Clones were sequenced by immunoSEQ multiplex PCR, and TCRdb holds only the in-frame ones, with some missing. The sample contains around 150,000 clones, 92% of which appear only once. The material was peripheral blood, obtained on day 0 of MenACWY control vaccination. Every receptor here comes from an adult in good health.

This CDR3 is CASSSGTSEFF. The DNA for the CDR3 is TGTGCCAGTAGTAGTGGGACTAGTGAGTTCTTC. The rearrangement links TRBV19 to TRBJ2-1, with 8 bases identical to TRBD2. J lost 14 bases, V lost 4 bases, and 4 bases had no gene match. The CDR3 covers 11 residues. Germline V gene sequence: CDR1 LNHDA, CDR2 SQIVND (reference sequence).

The chain links TRBV5-4 to TRBJ2-2; the D gene is possibly TRBD2 (6 bases). CDR1 is SGHNT and CDR2 is YYREEE in the germline V gene (reference sequence). V gave up 4 bases and J gave up 8 bases, with 18 bases separating them. The CDR3 has 15 amino acids. CDR3 sequence (DNA): TGTGCCAGCAGCGTCCGGGACTCAGGGAGAGGGGAGCTGTTTTTT. It is translated as CASSVRDSGRGELFF.

This clone was detected once. The rearrangement joins TRBV28 to TRBJ2-2; 11 positions agree with TRBD1. V dropped 5 bases and J dropped 3; count of bases not matched to a gene: 14. Germline-derived CDR1 and CDR2 are MDHEN and SYDVKM. This CDR3 has 19 amino acids. The CDR3 DNA sequence: TGTGCCAGCAGTAACCCCTTAGTCGGGGACAGGGGGGACACCGGGGAGCTGTTTTTT. It translates to CASSNPLVGDRGDTGELFF.

This clone is a singleton in its sample. The gene calls are TRBV5-1 and TRBJ1-3; D is unresolved. Trimming pared 7 bases from V and 4 bases from J, leaving 18 bases between. CDR1 and CDR2 (germline): SGHRS, YFSETQ. This CDR3 has 15 amino acids. CDR3 in DNA: TGCGCCAGCCTCCCGTCTGCTAGTGCCGGAAACACCATATATTTT. Its protein product is CASLPSASAGNTIYF.

This clone has only a few counts. This chain's CDR3 is CASSYRARPEQYF. Here the CDR3 DNA reads TGTGCCAGCAGCTACCGAGCTAGACCCGAGCAGTACTTC. The chain is built from TRBV7-8 and TRBJ2-7; D remains ambiguous. The ends were cut back, 4 bases at V and 6 bases at J, with 13 bases in the middle. The CDR3 extends over 13 amino acids. Per germline, CDR1 SGHVS and CDR2 FQNEAQ.

V and J are TRBV3-1 (or the pseudogene TRBV3-2) and TRBJ2-1; TRBD2 aligns across 9 bases. The CDR3 runs to 15 residues. Germline loops: CDR1 LGHDT, CDR2 YNNKEL (reference sequence). Trimming took 2 bases from V and 8 from J; bases not matched to a gene: 7. Written as DNA, the CDR3 is TGTGCCAGCAGCCAAAACGCGGGAGGGCTAGATGAGCAGTTCTTC. It yields the protein CASSQNAGGLDEQFF.

The chain links TRBV7-9 to TRBJ1-3, with D possibly being TRBD1 (6 bases). V gave up 2 bases and J gave up 0 bases, with 14 bases separating them. This CDR3 contains 17 residues. The V gene's germline CDR1 is SEHNR and CDR2 FQNEAQ (reference sequence). The CDR3: CASSLRDTTFSGNTIYF. In nucleotides, the CDR3 is TGTGCCAGCAGCTTACGGGACACAACTTTCTCTGGAAACACCATATATTTT.

This chain uses TRBV28 with TRBJ2-5; TRBD1 matches 8 bases. The V segment lost 5 bases and the J segment 4 bases; nucleotides outside the gene matches: 6. This CDR3 contains 14 residues. In germline, CDR1 is MDHEN, CDR2 SYDVKM. CDR3 DNA: TGTGCCAGCAGTGGAAGGGACAGGACAGAGACCCAGTACTTC. It translates to CASSGRDRTETQYF.

This chain links TRBV3-1 (or the pseudogene TRBV3-2) with TRBJ2-7; no clear D gene. This CDR3 is 13 amino acids long. The germline V gene has CDR1 LGHDT and CDR2 YNNKEL (reference sequence). The V end lost 4 bases, the J end lost 4 bases, and 11 bases lay between the germline ends. CDR3 coding DNA: TGTGCCAGCAGCCCAGGCGGCCATTACGAGCAGTACTTC. This encodes CASSPGGHYEQYF.

The chain is built from TRBV7-2 and TRBJ1-5; TRBD1 matches 7 bases. There are 14 residues in the CDR3. Germline trimming cut 1 base from V and 6 bases from J; bases unmatched to any gene: 3. Germline CDR1 and CDR2: SGHTA and FQGNSA. CDR3 loop: CASSLEGGIQPQHF. The CDR3 region has the DNA TGTGCCAGCAGCTTAGAAGGGGGCATTCAGCCCCAGCATTTT.

The gene calls are TRBV18 and TRBJ1-2; a possible D gene is TRBD1 (5 bases). Germline V gene lookup returns CDR1 KGHSH and CDR2 LQKENI. The CDR3 runs to 17 residues. Trimming cost V 2 bases and J 3 bases, with 19 bases left between them. This CDR3 is CASSPRTIDRVDYGYTF. For the CDR3, the DNA is TGTGCCAGCTCACCAAGAACGATAGACAGAGTTGACTATGGCTACACCTTC.

V and J are TRBV29-1 and TRBJ1-2, with a weak D call TRBD1 (6 bases). The CDR3 covers 12 residues. Between the trimmed V and J ends, which lost 7 bases and 7 bases, there was a span of 16 bases. Germline lookup yields CDR1 SQVTM and CDR2 ANQGSEA. CDR3 region: CSAGGQGGGYTF. CDR3 in DNA: TGCAGCGCCGGGGGGCAAGGTGGTGGCTACACCTTC.

The gene calls are TRBV24-1 and TRBJ2-3, with TRBD2 as a possible D gene (5 bases). Between the trimmed V and J ends, which lost 7 bases and 2 bases, there was a span of 12 bases. The CDR3 contains 14 residues. The V gene's germline CDR1 is KGHDR and CDR2 SFDVKD. The CDR3 sequence is CATRDSDLTDTQYF. The CDR3 DNA reads as TGTGCCACCAGGGACTCGGACCTCACAGATACGCAGTATTTT.

This clone appeared once. This chain joins TRBV6-2 or TRBV6-3 and TRBJ2-5, with 11 bases identical to TRBD2. Germline CDR1 reads MNHEY; CDR2 reads SVGEGT. The V segment lost 0 bases and the J segment 4 bases; nucleotides outside the gene matches: 7. This CDR3 has 17 amino acids. Here the CDR3 reads CASSYSRIAGGRETQYF. CDR3 DNA sequence: TGTGCCAGCAGTTACTCTAGGATAGCGGGAGGGCGAGAGACCCAGTACTTC.

V usage is TRBV28 and J usage is TRBJ2-7, with 8 positions matching TRBD2. CDR1 and CDR2 (germline): MDHEN, SYDVKM. Unmatched junction bases numbered 9, after V lost 6 bases and J lost 5 bases. This CDR3 region has 14 residues. The CDR3 protein is CASRNSGSLDEQYF. CDR3 nucleotide sequence: TGTGCCAGCAGAAACAGCGGGAGTCTCGACGAGCAGTACTTC.

The J gene is TRBJ1-1, the V gene TRBV7-8; D is unclear. Trimming pared 5 bases from V and 5 bases from J, leaving 15 bases between. CDR1 and CDR2 (germline): SGHVS, FQNEAQ. The length of the CDR3 is 14 residues. The chain's CDR3 is CASSAAGRGTEAFF. CDR3 sequence (DNA): TGTGCCAGCAGCGCGGCGGGGAGAGGAACTGAAGCTTTCTTT.

The genes are TRBV5-6 and TRBJ1-4; TRBD1 might be the D (5 bases). CDR1 is SGHDT, CDR2 YYEEEE, per germline. The CDR3 totals 16 residues. V was clipped by 1 base and J by 8 bases, with 18 bases between them. The CDR3 DNA reads as TGTGCCAGCAGCTTGACCCGGGGCCAGGTAGGGGAAAAACTGTTTTTT. The encoded protein is CASSLTRGQVGEKLFF. Using reference TRBV5-6 and TRBJ1-4 for the parts outside the CDR3, the full variable domain is DAGVTQSPTHLIKTRGQQVTLRCSPKSGHDTVSWYQQALGQGPQFIFQYYEEEERQRGNFPDRFSGHQFPNYSSELNVNALLLGDSALYLCASSLTRGQVGEKLFFGSGTQLSVL.

The chain couples TRBV3-1 (or the pseudogene TRBV3-2) to TRBJ1-6; D ambiguous. Germline lookup yields CDR1 LGHDT and CDR2 YNNKEL (reference sequence). V was shortened by 0 bases and J by 13 bases, with 13 bases between the two germline ends. The CDR3 runs 14 residues. CDR3 region: CASSQDAPLEPLHF. The CDR3 nucleotides are TGTGCCAGCAGCCAAGACGCACCCCTTGAGCCCCTCCACTTT.

The chain combines TRBV18 with TRBJ2-2; D is undetermined. CDR3 length: 12 residues. CDR1 and CDR2 from the germline V gene are KGHSH and LQKENI. The germline V and J ends were trimmed by 3 bases and 8 bases, with 7 bases remaining between them. The CDR3 sequence: CASSPVLGELFF. The DNA for the CDR3 is TGTGCCAGCTCACCCGTATTAGGGGAGCTGTTTTTT.

This sequence joins TRBV6-4 and TRBJ2-7; possibly TRBD1 for D (7 bases). This CDR3 has 16 amino acids. CDR1 and CDR2 (germline): MRHNA, SNTAGT. V was shortened by 10 bases and J by 0 bases, with 22 bases between the two germline ends. CDR3: CANRQGEVPHSYEQYF. The CDR3, as DNA: TGTGCCAACAGGCAGGGGGAGGTTCCCCACTCCTACGAGCAGTACTTC.

In nucleotides, the CDR3 is TGTGCCAGCAGCCAAGACCGAAAAACCAGACTAGCGGGATACTACGAGCAGTACTTC. Translating it yields CASSQDRKTRLAGYYEQYF. The V gene is TRBV3-1 (or the pseudogene TRBV3-2), the J gene TRBJ2-7, with TRBD2 identical over 11 bases. Per the germline V gene, CDR1 is LGHDT and CDR2 is YNNKEL (reference sequence). V was pared by 0 bases and J by 3 bases, with 13 bases of the junction left unmatched. The CDR3 runs 19 residues.

The genes are TRBV28 and TRBJ1-6; TRBD1 might be the D (6 bases). With 2 bases removed from V and 8 bases from J, the gap between germline ends came to 10 bases. The length of the CDR3 is 14 residues. Germline V gives CDR1 MDHEN, CDR2 SYDVKM. This CDR3 reads CASSLRGSDSPLHF. Written as DNA, the CDR3 is TGTGCCAGCAGTTTAAGGGGGTCGGATTCACCCCTCCACTTT.

The gene calls are TRBV19 and TRBJ2-6, with D perhaps matching TRBD1 (6 bases). This CDR3 region has 14 residues. CDR1 is LNHDA and CDR2 is SQIVND in the germline V gene (reference sequence). Trimming left V 6 bases short and J 0 bases short, with 6 bases between. CDR3 region: CASRDSSGANVLTF. CDR3 DNA sequence: TGTGCCAGTAGGGACAGCTCTGGGGCCAACGTCCTGACTTTC. The entire variable domain, with the rest obtained from reference TRBV19 and TRBJ2-6, is as follows: DGGITQSPKYLFRKEGQNVTLSCEQNLNHDAMYWYRQDPGQGLRLIYYSQIVNDFQKGDIAEGYSVSREKKESFPLTVTSAQKNPTAFYLCASRDSSGANVLTFGAGSRLTVL.

This chain joins TRBV5-6 and TRBJ2-5; the D gene is possibly TRBD1 (6 bases). This CDR3 is 16 amino acids long. Germline V gene sequence: CDR1 SGHDT, CDR2 YYEEEE. V was trimmed by 3 bases and J by 2 bases, leaving 17 bases between them. Here the CDR3 reads CASSWGRQLLQETQYF. For the CDR3, the DNA is TGTGCCAGCAGCTGGGGGCGGCAGCTACTTCAAGAGACCCAGTACTTC. Based on the CDR3 plus reference TRBV5-6 and TRBJ2-5, the full variable domain is DAGVTQSPTHLIKTRGQQVTLRCSPKSGHDTVSWYQQALGQGPQFIFQYYEEEERQRGNFPDRFSGHQFPNYSSELNVNALLLGDSALYLCASSWGRQLLQETQYFGPGTRLLVL.

Of note for this clone: One end of the junction varies from germline; a read error may be responsible. The rearrangement joins TRBV7-9 to TRBJ2-1, with D uncertain. Germline V gene lookup returns CDR1 SEHNR and CDR2 FQNEAQ (reference sequence). This CDR3 has 12 amino acids. In DNA form, the CDR3 reads TGTGCCAGCAGCTTAGACTACGATGAGCAGTTCTTC. This translates into CASSLDYDEQFF. The full variable domain, with the rest looked up from reference TRBV7-9 and TRBJ2-1, is DTGVSQNPRHKITKRGQNVTFRCDPISEHNRLYWYRQTLGQGPEFLTYFQNEAQLEKSRLLSDRFSAERPKGSFSTLEIQRTEQGDSAMYLCASSLDYDEQFFGPGTRLTVL.

The chain uses TRBV28 and TRBJ2-7; D is possibly TRBD1 (5 bases). CDR1 and CDR2 (germline): MDHEN, SYDVKM. The CDR3 is made up of 14 amino acids. The V end lost 5 bases, the J end lost 0 bases, and 11 bases lay between the germline ends. CDR3 bases: TGTGCCAGCAGTGACAGCCTGGTCTCCTACGAGCAGTACTTC. Translating gives CASSDSLVSYEQYF.

J is TRBJ2-3 and V is TRBV19, with a possible D match to TRBD1 (5 bases). Germline CDR1 is LNHDA and CDR2 is SQIVND (reference sequence). Between the trimmed V and J ends, which lost 5 bases and 4 bases, there was a span of 13 bases. The CDR3 covers 14 residues. Written as DNA, the CDR3 is TGTGCCAGTAGTGGGGCTTCTCAGGCAGATACGCAGTATTTT. Protein: CASSGASQADTQYF. Based on the CDR3 plus reference TRBV19 and TRBJ2-3, the full variable domain is DGGITQSPKYLFRKEGQNVTLSCEQNLNHDAMYWYRQDPGQGLRLIYYSQIVNDFQKGDIAEGYSVSREKKESFPLTVTSAQKNPTAFYLCASSGASQADTQYFGPGTRLTVL.

The chain employs TRBV7-6 and TRBJ2-7; 7 nucleotides agree with TRBD2. CDR3 size: 17 residues. V shed 5 bases and J 4 bases; nucleotides not matched to a gene: 17. Per the germline V gene, CDR1 is SGHVS and CDR2 is FNYEAQ. The CDR3 here is CASSPRVLAVSGYEQYF. The CDR3 DNA follows: TGTGCCAGCAGCCCCCGCGTGCTAGCGGTTTCCGGGTACGAGCAGTACTTC.

V gene TRBV5-4 combines with J gene TRBJ1-4; 7 positions match TRBD1. The CDR3 consists of 15 residues. Germline V gene data show CDR1 as SGHNT and CDR2 as YYREEE (reference sequence). The V and J ends lost 0 bases and 3 bases, in that order; junction bases with no gene match: 2. CDR3 nucleotide sequence: TGTGCCAGCAGCTTGGGGGGACAGCCTAATGAAAAACTGTTTTTT. Residues: CASSLGGQPNEKLFF.

The rearrangement joins TRBV3-1 (or the pseudogene TRBV3-2) to TRBJ2-7, with 8 bases that match TRBD2. J was trimmed by 4 bases and V by 1 base; bases with no gene match: 9. Germline CDR1 LGHDT, CDR2 YNNKEL (reference sequence). The CDR3 totals 16 residues. CDR3 sequence: CASSQGLAGALYEQYF. The CDR3 DNA reads as TGTGCCAGCAGCCAAGGGCTAGCGGGTGCATTATACGAGCAGTACTTC.

The genes are TRBV6-2 or TRBV6-3 and TRBJ2-7; unclear D gene. The CDR3 covers 13 residues. Germline loops: CDR1 MNHEY, CDR2 SVGEGT. V lost 4 bases, J lost 3 bases, and 10 bases lay in between. CDR3 sequence (DNA): TGTGCCAGCAGTTCCCCATCCAACTACGAGCAGTACTTC. Protein: CASSSPSNYEQYF.